Below, 28 T cell receptor beta chains from the same sample are listed, as sequenced in a study of cytomegalovirus exposure and HLA in healthy donors. Vbeta (60) and Jbeta (13) primers were used in the PCR. Profiled with immunoSEQ multiplex PCR; TCRdb holds only in-frame clones, not every one. The data contain more than 85,000 clones, roughly 13% of them singletons. The material sequenced was PBMCs. These receptor sequences come from a man aged 40-55 years in good health and CMV-seropositive.

This clone was detected only a few times. The chain recombines TRBV2 with TRBJ2-2; TRBD2 matches 16 bases. In germline, CDR1 is SNHLY, CDR2 FYNNEI. The CDR3 sequence is 17 residues long. Unmatched junction bases numbered 5, after V lost 6 bases and J lost 4 bases. The CDR3 here is CASRTGTSGRATGELFF. The CDR3 DNA is TGTGCCAGCAGAACCGGGACTAGCGGGAGGGCCACCGGGGAGCTGTTTTTT. The full variable domain, with the rest looked up from reference TRBV2 and TRBJ2-2, is EPEVTQTPSHQVTQMGQEVILRCVPISNHLYFYWYRQILGQKVEFLVSFYNNEISEKSEIFDDQFSVERPDGSNFTLKIRSTKLEDSAMYFCASRTGTSGRATGELFFGEGSRLTVL.

Turning to this clone: Relative to the germline gene, one junction end is altered; a read error may explain this. This rearrangement joins TRBV19 to TRBJ2-7; TRBD2 matches 8 bases. Germline CDR1 LNHDA, CDR2 SQIVND (reference sequence). The CDR3 consists of 16 residues. The CDR3 is CASSIGLAPYSYEQHF. The CDR3 coding sequence is TGTGCCAGTAGTATAGGACTAGCGCCGTACTCCTACGAGCAGCACTTC.

This clone was observed a few times. V is TRBV6-6 and J is TRBJ1-5; weak D call: TRBD1 (5 bases). CDR3 size: 15 residues. Deletions cut 3 bases from V and 0 bases from J, with 9 bases between. Germline V gene lookup returns CDR1 MNHNY and CDR2 SVGAGI (reference sequence). In DNA, the CDR3 is TGTGCCAGCAGTTATCAGGGTAATAGCAATCAGCCCCAGCATTTT. Translation: CASSYQGNSNQPQHF.

This clone was found a few times. The rearrangement joins TRBV29-1 to TRBJ2-3, with 13 bases that match TRBD2. There are 15 residues in the CDR3. CDR1 is SQVTM, CDR2 ANQGSEA, per germline. Losses at the gene ends were 6 bases for V and 7 bases for J; bases not matched to a gene: 10. The CDR3 reads CSVEWTSGSIYTQYF. CDR3 sequence (DNA): TGCAGCGTGGAATGGACTAGCGGGAGTATCTATACGCAGTATTTT.

This clone was seen only a few times. The chain has TRBV4-3 and TRBJ1-2, with unresolved D. Germline values: CDR1 LGHNA, CDR2 YSLEER. This CDR3 is built from 14 residues. Trimming cost V 0 bases and J 2 bases, with 7 bases left between them. In DNA, the CDR3 is TGCGCCAGCAGCCAAGACAGGATAAACTATGGCTACACCTTC. This codes for CASSQDRINYGYTF.

This clone was observed a handful of times. The CDR3 here is CASSLEATGGFSEQYF. DNA for the CDR3: TGTGCCAGCAGCCTAGAGGCGACAGGGGGCTTCTCCGAGCAGTACTTC. V is TRBV7-3 and J is TRBJ2-7; 10 bases align to TRBD1. The CDR3 totals 16 residues. With V trimmed by 5 bases and J by 6 bases, 13 bases remained unmatched. Per germline, CDR1 SGHTA and CDR2 FQGTGA.

A few counts support this clone. V and J are TRBV10-3 and TRBJ1-5; D may be TRBD1 (6 bases). There are 16 residues in the CDR3. V was trimmed by 2 bases and J by 3 bases, leaving 14 bases between them. The germline CDR1 and CDR2 sequences are ENHRY and SYGVKD. The DNA of the CDR3 is TGTGCCATCAGTGAGCAGGGGCTCGGGCCCAATCAGCCCCAGCATTTT. Translation: CAISEQGLGPNQPQHF.

The chain has TRBV6-5 and TRBJ1-2, with D possibly TRBD1 on 5 matching bases. The V and J ends lost 5 bases and 7 bases respectively, with 20 bases between them. Germline-derived CDR1 and CDR2 are MNHEY and SVGAGI. This CDR3 spans 15 amino acids. The CDR3 nucleotides are TGTGCCAGCAGTCGCCTTTCAGGGCCCACCGGTGGCTACACCTTC. Protein: CASSRLSGPTGGYTF.

This clone was counted a few times. This chain's CDR3 is CAISEPGQGAVTEAFF. Written as DNA, the CDR3 is TGTGCCATCAGTGAGCCTGGACAGGGGGCTGTCACTGAAGCTTTCTTT. The chain links TRBV10-3 to TRBJ1-1; 11 bases agree with TRBD1. This CDR3 contains 16 residues. The germline gives CDR1 ENHRY, CDR2 SYGVKD. J was trimmed by 4 bases and V by 2 bases; bases with no gene match: 6.

This chain joins TRBV6-6 and TRBJ2-2; maybe TRBD2 (6 bases). With 10 bases removed from V and 10 bases from J, the gap between germline ends came to 13 bases. CDR3 size: 11 residues. CDR1 MNHNY and CDR2 SVGAGI come from the germline V gene (reference sequence). Here the CDR3 DNA reads TGTGCCATCGCGGGGCTGGAGGAGCTGTTTTTT. Its protein product is CAIAGLEELFF.

This clone came up a few times. The V call is TRBV30, the J call TRBJ2-3, with D maybe TRBD2 (6 bases). In germline, CDR1 is GTSNPN, CDR2 SVGIG (reference sequence). V was trimmed by 0 bases and J by 5 bases, leaving 9 bases between them. The CDR3 covers 13 residues. Here the CDR3 reads CAWSVRRGDTQYF. For the CDR3, the DNA is TGTGCCTGGAGTGTACGGAGGGGAGATACGCAGTATTTT.

V gene TRBV5-4 combines with J gene TRBJ2-2; D is unresolved. Germline V gene data show CDR1 as SGHNT and CDR2 as YYREEE (reference sequence). The V gene lost 0 bases and the J gene lost 6 bases, with 9 bases spanning the gap. The CDR3 is made up of 14 amino acids. The CDR3, as DNA: TGTGCCAGCAGCTTGGGAGGTTCGCCCGGGGAGCTGTTTTTT. Its protein product is CASSLGGSPGELFF.

This clone was found a few times. V usage is TRBV6-4 and J usage is TRBJ2-7; 7 bases line up with TRBD2. V was clipped by 8 bases and J by 1 base; unmatched bases: 26. From germline, CDR1 is MRHNA and CDR2 SNTAGT. This CDR3 spans 20 amino acids. Here the CDR3 reads CASHAFPVWEGKVPSYEQYF. The DNA for the CDR3 is TGTGCCAGCCATGCGTTTCCGGTCTGGGAGGGGAAGGTTCCTTCCTACGAGCAGTACTTC.

The chain recombines TRBV5-5 with TRBJ2-1; 9 bases map to TRBD1. With V trimmed by 6 bases and J by 5 bases, 9 bases remained unmatched. The germline CDR1 and CDR2 sequences are SGHKS and YYEKEE (reference sequence). CDR3 size: 15 residues. This CDR3 reads CASTSGTGNHNEQFF. The CDR3 DNA is TGTGCCAGCACCTCCGGGACAGGGAACCACAATGAGCAGTTCTTC.

V and J are TRBV11-2 and TRBJ2-2, with D hard to call. The ends were cut back, 1 base at V and 2 bases at J, with 11 bases in the middle. Germline V gene data show CDR1 as SGHAT and CDR2 as FQNNGV. The CDR3 totals 16 residues. Here the CDR3 DNA reads TGTGCCAGCAGCTTAGGAGCACAGATTAACACCGGGGAGCTGTTTTTT. This encodes CASSLGAQINTGELFF. Filled out from reference TRBV11-2 and TRBJ2-2, the complete variable domain reads EAGVAQSPRYKIIEKRQSVAFWCNPISGHATLYWYQQILGQGPKLLIQFQNNGVVDDSQLPKDRFSAERLKGVDSTLKIQPAKLEDSAVYLCASSLGAQINTGELFFGEGSRLTVL.

This clone was seen only a few times. The J gene is TRBJ2-2, the V gene TRBV7-9, with no clear D. CDR3 length: 15 amino acids. The germline gives CDR1 SEHNR, CDR2 FQNEAQ (reference sequence). Trimming took off 7 bases at V and 1 base at J, with 13 bases between the two ends. DNA for the CDR3: TGTGCCAGCACCCTAATCCCCGGGAACACCGGGGAGCTGTTTTTT. It encodes CASTLIPGNTGELFF.

This clone was seen a handful of times. The rearrangement uses TRBV7-9 and TRBJ2-1; D possibly corresponds to TRBD2 (5 bases). In germline, CDR1 is SEHNR, CDR2 FQNEAQ (reference sequence). This CDR3 spans 15 amino acids. Trimming removed 0 bases from V and 1 base from J, with 7 bases in between. The CDR3 protein is CASSLAGRSYNEQFF. DNA for the CDR3: TGTGCCAGCAGCTTAGCGGGGAGATCCTACAATGAGCAGTTCTTC. The whole variable domain, remainder taken from reference TRBV7-9 and TRBJ2-1, is DTGVSQNPRHKITKRGQNVTFRCDPISEHNRLYWYRQTLGQGPEFLTYFQNEAQLEKSRLLSDRFSAERPKGSFSTLEIQRTEQGDSAMYLCASSLAGRSYNEQFFGPGTRLTVL.

This clone was picked up a small number of times. The chain has TRBV19 and TRBJ2-7, with D tentatively TRBD1 (5 bases). CDR3 size: 13 residues. Trimming removed 2 bases at V and 3 bases at J, with 8 bases between. Germline V CDR1 and CDR2: LNHDA, SQIVND (reference sequence). The CDR3 bases are TGTGCCAGTAGTATAAGTCAGGGCTACGAGCAGTACTTC. Translating gives CASSISQGYEQYF.

As concerns this clone: Germline is not matched at one junction end, which may reflect a read error. The rearrangement links TRBV6-5 to TRBJ1-1, with D unresolved. The germline V gene encodes CDR1 MNHEY and CDR2 SVGAGI. This CDR3 is built from 11 residues. The CDR3 loop reads CASSPGTGAFF. CDR3 DNA: TGTGCCAGCAGCCCGGGAACTGGAGCTTTCTTT.

This clone was seen a few times. The CDR3 here is CASLSGTGGAGELFF. CDR3 nucleotides: TGTGCCAGCCTTTCCGGGACAGGGGGGGCCGGGGAGCTGTTTTTT. The chain employs TRBV7-2 and TRBJ2-2; 11 bases agree with TRBD1. This CDR3 region has 15 residues. The V gene's germline CDR1 is SGHTA and CDR2 FQGNSA. V lost 8 bases, J lost 6 bases, and 8 bases stayed unmatched.

This chain connects TRBV11-2 to TRBJ1-2; 7 bases map to TRBD1. Trimming removed 3 bases from V and 8 bases from J; junction bases left unmatched: 9. Germline lookup yields CDR1 SGHAT and CDR2 FQNNGV. The CDR3 runs 14 residues. For the CDR3, the DNA is TGTGCCAGCAGCTTTGAGCAGGGGGTGGGCGGCTACACCTTC. Translation: CASSFEQGVGGYTF.

This clone has a handful of counts. Its ends do not fully match the called genes, so a read error is possible. This chain connects TRBV15 to TRBJ2-7, with D possibly TRBD2 on 6 matching bases. The germline V gene has CDR1 LNHNV and CDR2 YYDKDF (reference sequence). CDR3 length: 12 amino acids. The CDR3 protein is CATSVGGGLVSF. CDR3 sequence (DNA): TGTGCCACCAGCGTTGGGGGAGGACTTGTATCGTTC.

The chain combines TRBV5-4 with TRBJ1-3; D uncertain. CDR1 and CDR2 (germline): SGHNT, YYREEE (reference sequence). This CDR3 is built from 16 residues. V dropped 0 bases and J dropped 0 bases, with 10 bases sitting between them. The CDR3 reads CASSLAHGGSGNTIYF. The CDR3 nucleotides read TGTGCCAGCAGCTTGGCCCACGGAGGCTCTGGAAACACCATATATTTT.

The chain recombines TRBV11-2 with TRBJ1-2; D might be TRBD1 (6 bases). V lost 1 base and J 7 bases, leaving 13 bases between the germline ends. This CDR3 contains 14 residues. The V gene's germline CDR1 is SGHAT and CDR2 FQNNGV. CDR3 nucleotides: TGTGCCAGCAGCTTAGTGGGGGACATGGGTGGCTACACCTTC. This translates into CASSLVGDMGGYTF.

The chain recombines TRBV29-1 with TRBJ2-3; 7 nucleotides align to TRBD1. In germline, CDR1 is SQVTM, CDR2 ANQGSEA. The CDR3 runs 13 residues. Germline trimming cut 2 bases from V and 5 bases from J; bases unmatched to any gene: 4. The DNA of the CDR3 is TGCAGCGTTGAAAAGGGGGCCGGAGATACGCAGTATTTT. Translating gives CSVEKGAGDTQYF.

This clone appeared a few times. The junction departs from germline at one end; a sequencing error may be responsible. The same CDR3 arises from other DNA sequences in this sample as well. This sequence joins TRBV9 and TRBJ1-1; 10 bases fit TRBD1. CDR1 SGDLS and CDR2 YYNGEE come from the germline V gene. The CDR3 covers 14 residues. CDR3 DNA: TGTGCCAGCAGCGGGGGACAGGGGTGGACTGAGGCTTTCTTT. Amino acids: CASSGGQGWTEAFF.

The rearrangement uses TRBV7-9 and TRBJ2-3; 8 nucleotides match TRBD2. Germline CDR1 and CDR2: SEHNR and FQNEAQ (reference sequence). This CDR3 comprises 14 residues. Trimming took 5 bases from V and 9 from J; bases not matched to a gene: 10. The CDR3 loop reads CASSATPSGGTQYF. The CDR3 DNA is TGTGCCAGCAGCGCGACCCCCTCGGGAGGGACGCAGTATTTT.

The sample holds a few counts of this clone. The rearrangement joins TRBV11-3 to TRBJ2-1; TRBD1 is a possible D gene (5 bases). From germline, CDR1 is SGHNT and CDR2 YENEEA. V dropped 0 bases and J dropped 2 bases, with 8 bases sitting between them. The CDR3 extends over 15 amino acids. For the CDR3, the DNA is TGTGCCAGCAGCTTAGAATGGGGCCCCTACAATGAGCAGTTCTTC. It specifies CASSLEWGPYNEQFF.